A selection of T cell receptor beta chains follows, all from one sample in a study of blood T cell repertoires in COVID-19. The assay was immunoSEQ multiplex PCR, and TCRdb's table has in-frame clones only and misses some. The repertoire holds nearly 350,000 clones, with 85% to 90% as singletons. Sequencing was performed on peripheral blood. Receptor source: a woman in her forties or fifties with COVID-19, enrolled during active disease. The CDR3 runs from the conserved cysteine through the conserved F or W. The D gene is left open where the match is weak. Only part of the rows carry a size: once, few, many, or a class if the clone is expanded.

TRBV6-2/TRBV6-3,.,.,TRBJ1-2,TGTGCCAGCAGTGACCCGGGTTCCATCTATGGCTACACCTTC,CASSDPGSIYGYTF
TRBV7-2,once,.,TRBJ1-1,TGTGCCAGCAGCTTAGTCGGGGGTGGCACTGAAGCTTTCTTT,CASSLVGGGTEAFF
TRBV5-1,.,TRBD1,TRBJ2-7,TGCGCCAGCAGCTTGGCCAACAGGGGAACCCACGAGCAGTACTTC,CASSLANRGTHEQYF
TRBV30,.,.,TRBJ1-6,TGTGCCTGGAGCACGGGGCAGGGGAGACGATCACCCCTCCACTTT,CAWSTGQGRRSPLHF
TRBV5-6,once,TRBD1,TRBJ1-5,TGTGCCAGCAGCCTACAGGGGGCGCCCGGGCCCCAGCATTTT,CASSLQGAPGPQHF
TRBV19,.,TRBD1,TRBJ2-7,TGTGCCAGTAGTATAGGGGGACAGGGGTATACCTACGAGCAGTACTTC,CASSIGGQGYTYEQYF
TRBV19,.,.,TRBJ1-2,TGTGCCAGTAGTTCCTTGGACAGCTATGGCTACACCTTC,CASSSLDSYGYTF
TRBV3-1/TRBV3-2,.,.,TRBJ1-3,TGTGCCAGCAGCCAATTAGGGCGGGGTAACTCTGGAAACACCATATATTTT,CASSQLGRGNSGNTIYF
TRBV6-2/TRBV6-3,.,.,TRBJ1-5,TGTGCCAGCAGCCATAACAGGGACAATCAGCCCCAGCATTTT,CASSHNRDNQPQHF
TRBV1,.,.,TRBJ2-7,TGCACCAGCAGCCAAGCTCAACAAACTAGCGGGAACTACGAGCAGTACTTC,CTSSQAQQTSGNYEQYF
TRBV15,.,.,TRBJ1-5,TGTGCCACCAGCGGAGAATGGCCCAATCAGCCCCAGCATTTT,CATSGEWPNQPQHF
TRBV7-8,.,TRBD2,TRBJ2-1,TGTGCCAGCAGCTCCGTTACTAGCGGATATAACAATGAGCAGTTCTTC,CASSSVTSGYNNEQFF
TRBV5-1,.,.,TRBJ2-3,TGCGCCAGCAGCTTGCTTATACGGGAGTCGGTCACAGATACGCAGTATTTT,CASSLLIRESVTDTQYF
TRBV5-6,.,TRBD1,TRBJ1-1,TGTGCCAGCAGCTTCCGGGACAGGGTTCCTGAAGCTTTCTTT,CASSFRDRVPEAFF
TRBV30,few,TRBD1,TRBJ1-2,TGTGCCTGGAGGGGTGGACAGGTTTTGGGCTACACCTTC,CAWRGGQVLGYTF
TRBV5-1,once,TRBD1,TRBJ2-7,TGCGCCAGCAGGCTCAACAGGGGACCGAGCGGCTACGAGCAGTACTTC,CASRLNRGPSGYEQYF
TRBV30,.,.,TRBJ1-1,TGTGCCTGGAGTGCCCTCCTTGGGGGGTTGAACACTGAAGCTTTCTTT,CAWSALLGGLNTEAFF
TRBV5-1,.,.,TRBJ1-4,TGCGCCAGCTCCGCATTAGGGGGGGCGAATGAAAAACTGTTTTTT,CASSALGGANEKLFF
TRBV18,.,.,TRBJ1-1,TGTGCCAGCTCACGAAATGACAGGTCTGAAGCTTTCTTT,CASSRNDRSEAFF
TRBV3-1/TRBV3-2,few,TRBD2,TRBJ2-1,TGTGCCAGCAGCCCCCTATTGGGACTAGCGGGAGGGCGAAGCTACAATGAGCAGTTCTTC,CASSPLLGLAGGRSYNEQFF
TRBV18,.,.,TRBJ2-2,TGTGCCAGCTCAACCAGGGGGGAGCTGTTTTTT,CASSTRGELFF
TRBV30,.,TRBD1,TRBJ1-5,TGTGCCTGGAGTCTAGGGGGCCTATTGAACAATCAGCCCCAGCATTTT,CAWSLGGLLNNQPQHF
TRBV3-1/TRBV3-2,.,.,TRBJ1-1,TGTGCCAGCAGTCAGGACAGAGTCTACACTGAAGCTTTCTTT,CASSQDRVYTEAFF
TRBV7-8,.,.,TRBJ1-1,TGTGCCAGCAGAGTCACAGGGTTAAGTACTGAAGCTTTCTTT,CASRVTGLSTEAFF
TRBV12-3/TRBV12-4,.,TRBD1,TRBJ1-2,TGTGCCAGCAACCCGGACAGGGATTCGGGCTACACCTTC,CASNPDRDSGYTF
TRBV10-2,.,TRBD1,TRBJ1-2,TGCGCCAGTAGAGGACAGGGCGTTTTTGGCTACACCTTC,CASRGQGVFGYTF
TRBV11-2,.,TRBD2,TRBJ2-2,TGTGCCAGCAGTCAAGGACTAGTGGCCGGGGAGCTGTTTTTT,CASSQGLVAGELFF
TRBV11-3,.,TRBD1,TRBJ2-1,TGTGCCAGCAGCCCTAGGGGGCAGGGCCCTTCCTACAATGAGCAGTTCTTC,CASSPRGQGPSYNEQFF
TRBV15,.,.,TRBJ2-1,TGTGCCACCAGCGCTCGGACGGGGGTGGGGTACAATGAGCAGTTCTTC,CATSARTGVGYNEQFF
TRBV7-9,.,.,TRBJ1-3,TGTGCCAGCAGCCGGACCGGACTGTCTGGAAACACCATATATTTT,CASSRTGLSGNTIYF
TRBV29-1,.,.,TRBJ2-7,TGCAGCGTCGTCCGACAATTAGTACCCTACGAGCAGTACTTC,CSVVRQLVPYEQYF
TRBV6-5,.,.,TRBJ2-7,TGTGCCAGCAGGAGGTCCGGGTTCAGCTCCTACGAGCAGTACTTC,CASRRSGFSSYEQYF
TRBV11-2,.,TRBD2,TRBJ2-7,TGTGCCAGCAGCTTAGATCATACTAGCGGAGCTTACGAGCAGTACTTC,CASSLDHTSGAYEQYF
TRBV30,.,TRBD1,TRBJ1-2,TGTGCCTGGGTTGACAGGGACCCTGGCTACACCTTC,CAWVDRDPGYTF
TRBV28,.,TRBD1,TRBJ1-6,TGTGCCAGCAGTTTATCAGGGGGCGATAATTCACCCCTCCACTTT,CASSLSGGDNSPLHF